This T cell receptor beta chain was found in a study of cytomegalovirus exposure and HLA in healthy donors. Use of 60 Vbeta and 13 Jbeta primers characterized the PCR. The repertoire was sequenced with immunoSEQ multiplex PCR; TCRdb's copy has only in-frame clones and lacks some. The sample consists of over 150,000 clones, 77% of them appearing once. Trimming at V came to 4 bases and at J to 1 base, leaving 3 bases not matched to a gene. Per the germline V gene, CDR1 is MNHNS and CDR2 is SASEGT. The CDR3 covers 14 residues. The chain is built from TRBV6-1 and TRBJ1-1; 7 bases fit TRBD1. The source material was PBMCs. This clonotype originated in a woman in her thirties or forties in good health and CMV-seropositive. The DNA of the CDR3 is TGTGCCAGCAGTGCAAACAGGGGGAACACTGAAGCTTTCTTT. Protein sequence: CASSANRGNTEAFF.